The sequence of this T cell receptor (beta chain) was determined in a study of T cell repertoires in cytomegalovirus infection. Study-wide results and limits: The ex vivo response was dominated by HLA-C-restricted CMV-specific TCR beta clonotypes.

TCRdb re-called the reads with MiXCR, one entry per CDR3 protein. The sample contains fewer than 950,000 distinct CDR3 sequences, around a third of which appear only once. Turning to this clonotype: Its antigen remains unidentified.

Germline lookup yields CDR1 SGHTA and CDR2 FQGTGA. This CDR3 comprises 17 residues. Trimming took 6 bases from V and 1 from J, leaving 18 bases between them. The specimen was cultured CD8+ T cells from PBMCs, collected from culture after CMV antigen stimulation. This chain connects TRBV7-3 to TRBJ2-2; a weak D match, TRBD2 (6 bases). This TCR was sampled from a human donor in good health (CMV status not recorded). Some clones in this sample may be carry-over from other donors' samples. The CDR3 DNA is TGTGCCAGCAGACAACCCGACCGGGACTGGAACACCGGGGAGCTGTTTTTT. The encoded protein is CASRQPDRDWNTGELFF.